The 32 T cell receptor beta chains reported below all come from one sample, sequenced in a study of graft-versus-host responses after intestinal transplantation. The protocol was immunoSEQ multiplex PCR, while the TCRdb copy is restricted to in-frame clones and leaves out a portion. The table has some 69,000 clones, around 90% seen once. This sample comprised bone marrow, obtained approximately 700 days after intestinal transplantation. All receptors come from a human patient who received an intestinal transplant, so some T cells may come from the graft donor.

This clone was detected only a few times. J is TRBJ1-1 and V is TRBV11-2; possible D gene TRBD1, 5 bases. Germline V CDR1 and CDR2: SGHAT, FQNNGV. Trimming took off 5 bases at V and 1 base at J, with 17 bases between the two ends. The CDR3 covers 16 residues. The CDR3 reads CASSVPAGQGNTEAFF. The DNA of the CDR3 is TGTGCCAGCAGCGTACCTGCCGGGCAGGGGAACACTGAAGCTTTCTTT.

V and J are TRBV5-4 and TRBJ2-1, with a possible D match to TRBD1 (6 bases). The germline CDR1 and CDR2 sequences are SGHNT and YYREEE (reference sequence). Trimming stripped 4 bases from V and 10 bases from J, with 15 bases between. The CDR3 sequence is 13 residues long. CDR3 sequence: CASSQSGAGEQFF. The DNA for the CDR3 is TGTGCCAGCAGCCAATCAGGGGCGGGCGAGCAGTTCTTC.

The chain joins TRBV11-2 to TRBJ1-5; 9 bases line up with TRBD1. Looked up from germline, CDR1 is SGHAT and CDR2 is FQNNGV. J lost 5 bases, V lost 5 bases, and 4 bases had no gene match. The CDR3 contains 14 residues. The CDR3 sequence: CASSAGQGYQPQHF. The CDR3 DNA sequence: TGTGCCAGCAGCGCGGGACAGGGCTATCAGCCCCAGCATTTT.

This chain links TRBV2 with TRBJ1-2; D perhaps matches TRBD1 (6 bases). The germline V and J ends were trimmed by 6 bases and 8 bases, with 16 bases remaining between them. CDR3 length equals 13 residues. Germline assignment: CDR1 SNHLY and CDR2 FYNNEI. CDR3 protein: CASRPDSPVGYTF. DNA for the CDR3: TGTGCCAGCAGGCCGGACAGCCCCGTGGGCTACACCTTC.

The CDR3 DNA is TGTGCCAGCAGCCATACAGGGCCGGGAAATGAGCAGTTCTTC. Translated: CASSHTGPGNEQFF. The chain joins TRBV7-2 to TRBJ2-1; tentative D call: TRBD1 (6 bases). V gave up 5 bases and J gave up 7 bases, with 15 bases separating them. The CDR3 is 14 residues long. The germline gives CDR1 SGHTA, CDR2 FQGNSA.

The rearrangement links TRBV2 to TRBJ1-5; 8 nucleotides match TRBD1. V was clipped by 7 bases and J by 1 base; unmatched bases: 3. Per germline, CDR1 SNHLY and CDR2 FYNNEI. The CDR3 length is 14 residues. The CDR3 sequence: CASMRTGSNQPQHF. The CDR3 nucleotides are TGTGCCAGCATGAGGACAGGGAGCAATCAGCCCCAGCATTTT.

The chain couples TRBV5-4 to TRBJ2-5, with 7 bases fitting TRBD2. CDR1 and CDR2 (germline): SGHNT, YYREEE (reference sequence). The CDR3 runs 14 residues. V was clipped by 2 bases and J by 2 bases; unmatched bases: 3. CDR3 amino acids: CASSFLSGQETQYF. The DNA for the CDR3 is TGTGCCAGCAGCTTCCTTAGCGGGCAAGAGACCCAGTACTTC.

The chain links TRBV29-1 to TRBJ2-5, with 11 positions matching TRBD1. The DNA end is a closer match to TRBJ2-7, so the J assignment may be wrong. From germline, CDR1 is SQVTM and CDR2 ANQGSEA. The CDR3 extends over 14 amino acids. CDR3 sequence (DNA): TGCAGCGCCGAGGGGGACAGGGGGGCCTACGAGCAGTACTTC. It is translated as CSAEGDRGAYEQYF.

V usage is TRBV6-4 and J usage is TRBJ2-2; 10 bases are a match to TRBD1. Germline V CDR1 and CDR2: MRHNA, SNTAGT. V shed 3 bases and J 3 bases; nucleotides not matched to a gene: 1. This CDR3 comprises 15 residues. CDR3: CASSEGQGHTGELFF. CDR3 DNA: TGTGCCAGCAGTGAGGGACAGGGGCACACCGGGGAGCTGTTTTTT.

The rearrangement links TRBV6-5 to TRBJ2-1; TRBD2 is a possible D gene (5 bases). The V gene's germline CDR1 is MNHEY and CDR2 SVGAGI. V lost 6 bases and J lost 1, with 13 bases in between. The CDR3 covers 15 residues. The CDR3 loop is CASRPSGQSYNEQFF. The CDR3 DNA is TGTGCCAGCAGACCGAGCGGTCAATCCTACAATGAGCAGTTCTTC.

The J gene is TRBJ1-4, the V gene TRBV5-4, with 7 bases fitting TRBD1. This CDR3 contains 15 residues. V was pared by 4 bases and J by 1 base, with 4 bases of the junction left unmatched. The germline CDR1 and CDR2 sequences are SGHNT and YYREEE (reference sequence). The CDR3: CASSPQGGTNEKLFF. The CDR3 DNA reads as TGTGCCAGCAGCCCGCAGGGGGGAACTAATGAAAAACTGTTTTTT.

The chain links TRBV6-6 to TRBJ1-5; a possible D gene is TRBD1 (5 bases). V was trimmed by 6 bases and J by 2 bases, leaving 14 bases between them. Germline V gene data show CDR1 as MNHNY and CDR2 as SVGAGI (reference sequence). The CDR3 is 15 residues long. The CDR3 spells CASRYGGGGNQPQHF. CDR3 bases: TGTGCCAGCAGGTACGGGGGTGGGGGCAATCAGCCCCAGCATTTT.

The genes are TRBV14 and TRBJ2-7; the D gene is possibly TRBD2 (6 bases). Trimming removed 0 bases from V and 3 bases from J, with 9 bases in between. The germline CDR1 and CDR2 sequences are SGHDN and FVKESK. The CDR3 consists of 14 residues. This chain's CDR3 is CASSQDGLYYEQYF. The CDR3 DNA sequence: TGTGCCAGCAGCCAAGATGGACTATACTACGAGCAGTACTTC.

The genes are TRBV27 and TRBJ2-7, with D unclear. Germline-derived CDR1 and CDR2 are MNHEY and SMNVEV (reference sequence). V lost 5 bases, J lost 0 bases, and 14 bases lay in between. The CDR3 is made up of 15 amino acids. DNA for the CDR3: TGTGCCAGCAGTACAACCGGGCCCCACTCCTACGAGCAGTACTTC. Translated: CASSTTGPHSYEQYF.

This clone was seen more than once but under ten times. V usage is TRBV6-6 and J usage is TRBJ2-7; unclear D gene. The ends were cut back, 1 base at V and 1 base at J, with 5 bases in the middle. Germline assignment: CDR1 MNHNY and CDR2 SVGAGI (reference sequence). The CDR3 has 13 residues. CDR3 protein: CASSYYKSYEQYF. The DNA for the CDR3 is TGTGCCAGCAGTTACTATAAGTCCTACGAGCAGTACTTC.

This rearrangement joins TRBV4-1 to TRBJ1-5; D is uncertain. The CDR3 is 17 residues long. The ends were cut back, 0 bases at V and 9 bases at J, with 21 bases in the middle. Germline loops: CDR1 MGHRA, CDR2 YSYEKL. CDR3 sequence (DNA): TGCGCCAGCAGCCAAGATTATGATATGGACGGCTGGTCGCCCCAGCATTTT. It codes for CASSQDYDMDGWSPQHF.

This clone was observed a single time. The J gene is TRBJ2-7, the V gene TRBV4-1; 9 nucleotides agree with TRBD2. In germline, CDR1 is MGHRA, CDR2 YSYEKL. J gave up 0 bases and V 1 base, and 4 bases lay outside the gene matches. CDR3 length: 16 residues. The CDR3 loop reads CASSQVGGGASYEQYF. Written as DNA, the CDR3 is TGCGCCAGCAGCCAAGTCGGCGGGGGGGCCTCCTACGAGCAGTACTTC.

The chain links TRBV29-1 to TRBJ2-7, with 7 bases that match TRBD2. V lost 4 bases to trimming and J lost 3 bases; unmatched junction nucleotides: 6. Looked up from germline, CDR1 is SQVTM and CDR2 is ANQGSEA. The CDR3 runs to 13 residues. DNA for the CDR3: TGCAGCGTTGCTCTAGCGGACCGCTACGAGCAGTACTTC. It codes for CSVALADRYEQYF.

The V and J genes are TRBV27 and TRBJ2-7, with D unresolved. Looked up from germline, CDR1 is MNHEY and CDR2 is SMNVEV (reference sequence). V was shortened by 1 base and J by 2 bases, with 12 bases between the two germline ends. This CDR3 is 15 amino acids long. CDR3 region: CASSLYPVGTYEQYF. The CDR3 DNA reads TGTGCCAGCAGTTTATATCCCGTTGGCACCTACGAGCAGTACTTC.

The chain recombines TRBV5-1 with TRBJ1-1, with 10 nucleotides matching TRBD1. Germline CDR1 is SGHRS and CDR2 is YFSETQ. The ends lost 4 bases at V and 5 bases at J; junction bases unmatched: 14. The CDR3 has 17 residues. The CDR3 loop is CASSGDRGSGTRTEAFF. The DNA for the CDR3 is TGCGCCAGCAGCGGGGACAGGGGCTCGGGTACGAGGACTGAAGCTTTCTTT.

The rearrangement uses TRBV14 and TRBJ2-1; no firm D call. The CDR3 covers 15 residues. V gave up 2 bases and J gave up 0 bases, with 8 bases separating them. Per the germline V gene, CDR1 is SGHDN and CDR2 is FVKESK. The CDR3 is CASSQLPHSYNEQFF. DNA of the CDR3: TGTGCCAGCAGCCAATTGCCTCACTCCTACAATGAGCAGTTCTTC.

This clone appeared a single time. In DNA, the CDR3 is TGTGCCAGCAGCCGGCCCACGGTGGGCTACACCTTC. This codes for CASSRPTVGYTF. This sequence joins TRBV5-4 and TRBJ1-2; no firm D call. V lost 4 bases, J lost 8 bases, and 12 bases lay in between. Germline lookup yields CDR1 SGHNT and CDR2 YYREEE (reference sequence). The CDR3 totals 12 residues.

CDR3 coding DNA: TGTGCCAGTAGTATTTGGACAGTTGGGGACACCGGGGAGCTGTTTTTT. Translation: CASSIWTVGDTGELFF. The chain combines TRBV19 with TRBJ2-2; D might be TRBD1 (6 bases). Trimming took off 3 bases at V and 3 bases at J, with 14 bases between the two ends. Per germline, CDR1 LNHDA and CDR2 SQIVND (reference sequence). The CDR3 extends over 16 amino acids.

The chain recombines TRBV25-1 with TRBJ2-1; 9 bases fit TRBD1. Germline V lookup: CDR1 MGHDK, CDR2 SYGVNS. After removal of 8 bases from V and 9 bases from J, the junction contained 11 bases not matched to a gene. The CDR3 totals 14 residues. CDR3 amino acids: CASDAGTGPAEQFF. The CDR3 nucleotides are TGTGCCAGCGATGCCGGGACAGGGCCGGCTGAGCAGTTCTTC.

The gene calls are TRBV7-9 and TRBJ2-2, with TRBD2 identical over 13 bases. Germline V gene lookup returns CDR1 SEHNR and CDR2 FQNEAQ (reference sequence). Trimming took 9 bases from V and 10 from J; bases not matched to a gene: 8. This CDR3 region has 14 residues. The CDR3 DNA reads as TGTGCCAGTACGGGACTAGCGGGGTTTGAGGAGCTGTTTTTT. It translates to CASTGLAGFEELFF.

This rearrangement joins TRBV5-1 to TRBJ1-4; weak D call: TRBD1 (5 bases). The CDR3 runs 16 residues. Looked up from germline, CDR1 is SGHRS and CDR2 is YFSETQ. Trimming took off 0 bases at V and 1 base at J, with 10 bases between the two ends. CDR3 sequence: CASSLAGRGTNEKLFF. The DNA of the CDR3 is TGCGCCAGCAGCTTGGCCGGGAGGGGAACTAATGAAAAACTGTTTTTT.

DNA of the CDR3: TGTGCCAGCAGCTTAGGGGGAGGGGATGAGCAGTTCTTC. Translating it yields CASSLGGGDEQFF. The rearrangement uses TRBV7-6 and TRBJ2-1; 7 positions agree with TRBD2. CDR3 length: 13 residues. The germline CDR1 and CDR2 sequences are SGHVS and FNYEAQ. Trimming removed 1 base from V and 8 bases from J; junction bases left unmatched: 2. Full variable domain (rest looked up from reference TRBV7-6 and TRBJ2-1): GAGVSQSPRYKVTKRGQDVALRCDPISGHVSLYWYRQALGQGPEFLTYFNYEAQQDKSGLPNDRFSAERPEGSISTLTIQRTEQRDSAMYRCASSLGGGDEQFFGPGTRLTVL.

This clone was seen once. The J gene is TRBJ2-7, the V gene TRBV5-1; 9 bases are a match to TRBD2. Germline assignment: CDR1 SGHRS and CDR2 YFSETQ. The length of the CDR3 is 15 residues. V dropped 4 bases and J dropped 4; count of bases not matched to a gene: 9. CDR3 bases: TGCGCCAGCAGCGGATCTAGCGGGAAGCGATACGAGCAGTACTTC. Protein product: CASSGSSGKRYEQYF.

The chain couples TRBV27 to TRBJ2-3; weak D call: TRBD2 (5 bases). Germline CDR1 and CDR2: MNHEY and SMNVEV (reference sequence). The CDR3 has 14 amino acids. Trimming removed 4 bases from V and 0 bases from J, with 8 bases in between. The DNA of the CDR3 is TGTGCCAGCAGTTATCGGGATAGCACAGATACGCAGTATTTT. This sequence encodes CASSYRDSTDTQYF.

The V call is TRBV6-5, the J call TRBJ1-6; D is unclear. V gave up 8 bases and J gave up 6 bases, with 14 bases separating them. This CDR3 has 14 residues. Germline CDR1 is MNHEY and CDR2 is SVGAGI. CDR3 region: CASAAGQTNSPLHF. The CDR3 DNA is TGTGCCAGCGCTGCGGGCCAGACTAATTCACCCCTCCACTTT.

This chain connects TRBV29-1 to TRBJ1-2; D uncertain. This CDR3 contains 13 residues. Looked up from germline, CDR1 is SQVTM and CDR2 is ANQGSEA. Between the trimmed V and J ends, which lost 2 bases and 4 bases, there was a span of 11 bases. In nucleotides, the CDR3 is TGCAGCGTTGAAAATGACATCACCTATGGCTACACCTTC. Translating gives CSVENDITYGYTF.

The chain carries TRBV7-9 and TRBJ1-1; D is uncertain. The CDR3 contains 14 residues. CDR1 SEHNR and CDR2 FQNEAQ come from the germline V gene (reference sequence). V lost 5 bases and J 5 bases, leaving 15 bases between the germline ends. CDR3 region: CASSAGKGFTEAFF. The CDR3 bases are TGTGCCAGCAGCGCTGGGAAGGGTTTTACTGAAGCTTTCTTT.